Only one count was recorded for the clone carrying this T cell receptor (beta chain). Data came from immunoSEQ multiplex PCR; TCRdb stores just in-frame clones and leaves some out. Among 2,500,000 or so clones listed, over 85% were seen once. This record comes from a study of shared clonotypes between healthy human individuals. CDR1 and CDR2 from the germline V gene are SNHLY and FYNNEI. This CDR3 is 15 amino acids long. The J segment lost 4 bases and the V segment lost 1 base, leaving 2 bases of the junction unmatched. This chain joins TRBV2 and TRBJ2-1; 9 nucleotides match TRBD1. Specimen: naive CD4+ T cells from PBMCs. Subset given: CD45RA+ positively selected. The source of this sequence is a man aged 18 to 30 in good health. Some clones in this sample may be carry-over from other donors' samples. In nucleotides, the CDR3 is TGTGCCAGCAGTGAAGAACAGGGGGCATACAATGAGCAGTTCTTC. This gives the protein CASSEEQGAYNEQFF.